The clone carrying this T cell receptor (beta chain) is a singleton in its sample. The antigen remains unidentified. This sample was included in a study of Ad26.COV2.S vaccination and SARS-CoV-2 variants. The wider study: A participant enrolled in the COV1001 Ad26.COV2.S trial arm provided the sample. Findings and limits, study-wide: Vaccine and placebo recipients had similar non-spike TCR breadth.

Libraries were prepared by immunoSEQ multiplex PCR; TCRdb keeps only in-frame clonotypes and omits some of them. The sample lists 200,000 to 300,000 clones, 88% seen once, with about 10% in the top ten. With 9 bases removed from V and 7 bases from J, the gap between germline ends came to 13 bases. Per germline, CDR1 MGHDK and CDR2 SYGVNS. This CDR3 has 11 residues. Noted treatment: around 19 received Ad26.COV2.S at low or high dose, single or two shots; several received placebo; per-sample allocation not given. Collection of samples fell on day 63 after the first vaccine or placebo injection. The sequence was collected from a person aged 18-65 years who received the Ad26.COV2.S COVID-19 vaccine or a placebo. The chain uses TRBV25-1 and TRBJ2-7; no firm D call. The starting material was peripheral blood, obtained in a trial of Ad26.COV2.S vaccine versus placebo. CDR3 residues: CASEVGWEQYF. The CDR3 nucleotides are TGTGCCAGTGAAGTGGGCTGGGAGCAGTACTTC.